This entry lists 28 T cell receptor beta chains sequenced from one sample in a study of graft-versus-host responses after intestinal transplantation. These TCRs' antigens remain unknown. Some clones are missing from TCRdb's copy, which holds only in-frame ones; the method was immunoSEQ multiplex PCR. The table lists roughly 73,000 clones, more than 75% of them singletons, with around 8% in the top ten. The material was unstimulated CD8+ T cells sorted from spleen or lymph node cells, obtained before transplant. Receptors were obtained from a human donor who was the organ donor for an intestinal transplant.

The chain has TRBV6-5 and TRBJ1-1; TRBD1 matches 7 bases. This CDR3 contains 14 residues. The V gene's germline CDR1 is MNHEY and CDR2 SVGAGI. V was pared by 5 bases and J by 3 bases, with 6 bases of the junction left unmatched. The CDR3 nucleotides read TGTGCCAGCAGTGGGACAGTTAGGCACACTGAAGCTTTCTTT. The encoded protein is CASSGTVRHTEAFF.

The chain recombines TRBV19 with TRBJ2-1; the D call may be TRBD1 or TRBD2 (5 bases each). The V gene's germline CDR1 is LNHDA and CDR2 SQIVND (reference sequence). Deletions cut 3 bases from V and 8 bases from J, with 20 bases between. The CDR3 is made up of 16 amino acids. CDR3 residues: CASSIGAGVYDDEQFF. CDR3 nucleotides: TGTGCCAGTAGTATCGGGGCCGGGGTCTACGACGATGAGCAGTTCTTC.

This rearrangement joins TRBV5-1 to TRBJ2-7; D perhaps matches TRBD2 (6 bases). Germline CDR1 is SGHRS and CDR2 is YFSETQ. The CDR3 totals 15 residues. Trimming stripped 0 bases from V and 1 base from J, with 11 bases between. DNA of the CDR3: TGCGCCAGCAGCTTGGGGGGGGATCGATCCTACGAGCAGTACTTC. This gives the protein CASSLGGDRSYEQYF.

DNA for the CDR3: TGTGCCAGCAGCCAAGAAGGTATGCCTAGCGGATACTACGAGCAGTACTTC. It encodes CASSQEGMPSGYYEQYF. The V call is TRBV4-2, the J call TRBJ2-5; 7 nucleotides match TRBD2. TRBJ2-7 matches the DNA end more closely, so the J call is doubtful. Per the germline V gene, CDR1 is LGHNA and CDR2 is YNFKEQ. This CDR3 is 17 amino acids long.

The chain carries TRBV11-2 and TRBJ2-7; 9 bases fit TRBD1. CDR3 length: 16 residues. The V segment lost 2 bases and the J segment 5 bases; nucleotides outside the gene matches: 10. The germline CDR1 and CDR2 sequences are SGHAT and FQNNGV. This CDR3 is CASSLNADRGFHEQYF. The CDR3 coding sequence is TGTGCCAGCAGCTTAAATGCGGACAGGGGCTTCCACGAGCAGTACTTC.

This chain connects TRBV4-1 to TRBJ2-1; no clear D. The CDR3 has 17 residues. The germline CDR1 and CDR2 sequences are MGHRA and YSYEKL. The V end was cut by 4 bases, the J end by 4 bases, with 20 bases between. The CDR3, as DNA: TGCGCCAGCAGCCTATTCACCGCCCCATTTCTATACAATGAGCAGTTCTTC. It is translated as CASSLFTAPFLYNEQFF.

This rearrangement joins TRBV4-1 to TRBJ2-1; 8 bases agree with TRBD2. CDR3 length: 16 amino acids. After removal of 0 bases from V and 6 bases from J, the junction contained 7 bases not matched to a gene. The germline gives CDR1 MGHRA, CDR2 YSYEKL. CDR3 DNA sequence: TGCGCCAGCAGCCAAGAGCAGCGGGGGACTGTCAATGAGCAGTTCTTC. Translation: CASSQEQRGTVNEQFF.

V is TRBV27 and J is TRBJ1-1, with D uncertain. This CDR3 is built from 11 residues. The V and J ends lost 4 bases and 12 bases respectively, with 12 bases between them. Germline CDR1 is MNHEY and CDR2 is SMNVEV (reference sequence). The CDR3 DNA sequence: TGTGCCAGCAGTTCTGGGTCGCGGACTTTCTTT. Protein product: CASSSGSRTFF.

V is TRBV7-9 and J is TRBJ1-1, with D possibly being TRBD1 (6 bases). The germline CDR1 and CDR2 sequences are SEHNR and FQNEAQ (reference sequence). The CDR3 totals 15 residues. Deletions cut 4 bases from V and 2 bases from J, with 14 bases between. The DNA for the CDR3 is TGTGCCAGCAGCTCGACCGACAGGTCAAACACTGAAGCTTTCTTT. Its translation: CASSSTDRSNTEAFF.

The CDR3 bases are TGTGCCAGCAGCCAAGAGCCGCCAGGGGTTGATTACTATGGCTACACCTTC. Protein sequence: CASSQEPPGVDYYGYTF. The chain recombines TRBV14 with TRBJ1-2; D is perhaps TRBD1 (6 bases). Germline-derived CDR1 and CDR2 are SGHDN and FVKESK. V lost 0 bases and J lost 3, with 17 bases in between. The CDR3 length is 17 residues.

The chain combines TRBV28 with TRBJ2-7, with TRBD1 matching over 8 bases. Germline loops: CDR1 MDHEN, CDR2 SYDVKM. V shed 3 bases and J 2 bases; nucleotides not matched to a gene: 6. The CDR3 is made up of 15 amino acids. The CDR3 DNA follows: TGTGCCAGCAGTTTTCAGGGGGCAAGGACCTACGAGCAGTACTTC. Protein: CASSFQGARTYEQYF.

The chain links TRBV7-9 to TRBJ1-1; tentative D call: TRBD1 (6 bases). CDR1 is SEHNR and CDR2 is FQNEAQ in the germline V gene (reference sequence). CDR3 length equals 12 residues. The chain's CDR3 is CAGDRTNTEAFF. CDR3 coding DNA: TGTGCAGGCGACAGGACAAACACTGAAGCTTTCTTT. Looking up the rest from reference TRBV7-9 and TRBJ1-1 gives the full variable domain: DTGVSQNPRHKITKRGQNVTFRCDPISEHNRLYWYRQTLGQGPEFLTYFQNEAQLEKSRLLSDRFSAERPKGSFSTLEIQRTEQGDSAMYLCAGDRTNTEAFFGQGTRLTVV.

The V call is TRBV2, the J call TRBJ1-5, with D perhaps matching TRBD1 (6 bases). The V end was cut by 1 base, the J end by 0 bases, with 13 bases between. The CDR3 is 17 residues long. Germline CDR1 SNHLY, CDR2 FYNNEI. The CDR3 coding sequence is TGTGCCAGCAGTGAAGGAGGGACAATCCATAGCAATCAGCCCCAGCATTTT. It is translated as CASSEGGTIHSNQPQHF.

The rearrangement uses TRBV19 and TRBJ2-2, with 7 bases aligning to TRBD1. Per the germline V gene, CDR1 is LNHDA and CDR2 is SQIVND (reference sequence). The CDR3 covers 15 residues. With 5 bases clipped from V and 1 base from J, the junction kept 4 bases outside the gene matches. CDR3 residues: CASSPWDRNTGELFF. The CDR3 DNA follows: TGTGCCAGTAGTCCCTGGGACAGGAACACCGGGGAGCTGTTTTTT.

The chain is built from TRBV28 and TRBJ2-1; D possibly corresponds to TRBD2 (6 bases). In germline, CDR1 is MDHEN, CDR2 SYDVKM. V gave up 6 bases and J gave up 7 bases, with 16 bases separating them. This CDR3 is 14 amino acids long. The CDR3 bases are TGTGCCAGCAGCCCCGCAGCGGGTTGGAATGAGCAGTTCTTC. Its protein product is CASSPAAGWNEQFF.

This chain uses TRBV27 with TRBJ2-1; tentative D call: TRBD2 (5 bases). V shed 8 bases and J shed 0 bases, with 11 bases lying between them. This CDR3 comprises 14 residues. Germline V CDR1 and CDR2: MNHEY, SMNVEV (reference sequence). CDR3 DNA sequence: TGTGCCAGCGGGAGAGGGAGCTCCTACAATGAGCAGTTCTTC. This translates into CASGRGSSYNEQFF.

This CDR3 is CSAEGITGFYGYTF. The CDR3 DNA is TGCAGCGCGGAAGGGATAACTGGCTTCTATGGCTACACCTTC. The chain uses TRBV29-1 and TRBJ1-2, with D unresolved. Trimming took 7 bases from V and 4 from J, leaving 19 bases between them. This CDR3 has 14 residues. Germline-derived CDR1 and CDR2 are SQVTM and ANQGSEA.

The chain has TRBV10-2 and TRBJ2-7; D ambiguous. Trimming stripped 9 bases from V and 0 bases from J, with 6 bases between. CDR1 and CDR2 (germline): WSHSY, SAAADI. The CDR3 extends over 11 amino acids. CDR3 nucleotides: TGCGCCAGTAGGGACTCCTACGAGCAGTACTTC. Its protein is CASRDSYEQYF.

The rearrangement joins TRBV19 to TRBJ2-4; D call uncertain. Germline V gene lookup returns CDR1 LNHDA and CDR2 SQIVND (reference sequence). The CDR3 extends over 13 amino acids. The germline V and J ends were trimmed by 5 bases and 9 bases, with 14 bases remaining between them. The CDR3 DNA is TGTGCCAGTAGTCCCGGTCAGGTCGTCATTCAGTACTTC. Its protein is CASSPGQVVIQYF.

This rearrangement joins TRBV7-9 to TRBJ2-2; no firm D call. The CDR3 runs 14 residues. Per germline, CDR1 SEHNR and CDR2 FQNEAQ (reference sequence). V was trimmed by 3 bases and J by 6 bases, leaving 11 bases between them. This chain's CDR3 is CASSFVSFPGELFF. Here the CDR3 DNA reads TGTGCCAGCAGCTTCGTGTCCTTCCCCGGGGAGCTGTTTTTT.

This clone was seen once. This sequence joins TRBV6-5 and TRBJ1-1; TRBD1 agrees at 8 bases. The CDR3 runs 14 residues. After removal of 9 bases from V and 0 bases from J, the junction contained 6 bases not matched to a gene. Germline values: CDR1 MNHEY, CDR2 SVGAGI. The CDR3 DNA reads TGTGCCAGTAGCCGGACAGGGTTGAACACTGAAGCTTTCTTT. Translation: CASSRTGLNTEAFF.

This chain uses TRBV9 with TRBJ1-3, with TRBD1 matching over 8 bases. This CDR3 has 18 residues. CDR1 is SGDLS and CDR2 is YYNGEE in the germline V gene. The V gene end was trimmed by 3 bases and the J gene end by 8 bases; junction bases not matched to a gene: 19. Here the CDR3 DNA reads TGTGCCAGCAGCGGACCCATGGGACAGGAGAATGCGGTTCACACCATATATTTT. The encoded protein is CASSGPMGQENAVHTIYF.

The chain recombines TRBV19 with TRBJ1-2; D is perhaps TRBD1 (6 bases). CDR1 and CDR2 from the germline V gene are LNHDA and SQIVND (reference sequence). The length of the CDR3 is 13 residues. Between the trimmed V and J ends, which lost 3 bases and 6 bases, there was a span of 11 bases. The CDR3, as DNA: TGTGCCAGTAGTATTGGGGCAGGGGATGGCTACACCTTC. This codes for CASSIGAGDGYTF.

This sequence joins TRBV9 and TRBJ1-1; a possible D gene is TRBD1 (6 bases). The germline V gene has CDR1 SGDLS and CDR2 YYNGEE. V was pared by 5 bases and J by 1 base, with 12 bases between. The CDR3 runs to 14 residues. The CDR3 DNA is TGTGCCAGCAGTCCGATGGGGGCGAACACTGAAGCTTTCTTT. This gives the protein CASSPMGANTEAFF.

The gene calls are TRBV19 and TRBJ1-1; D is unclear. In germline, CDR1 is LNHDA, CDR2 SQIVND (reference sequence). The V and J ends lost 5 bases and 11 bases respectively, with 15 bases between them. The CDR3 spans 12 residues. The CDR3 region is CASSQDRGWAFF. The DNA of the CDR3 is TGTGCCAGTAGTCAGGACCGCGGCTGGGCTTTCTTT.

This clone was picked up a small number of times. The chain couples TRBV7-9 to TRBJ1-1; D is possibly TRBD1 (5 bases). The CDR3 has 12 residues. Germline V lookup: CDR1 SEHNR, CDR2 FQNEAQ (reference sequence). Trimming removed 11 bases at V and 1 base at J, with 11 bases between. The chain's CDR3 is CAGAGKNTEAFF. As DNA, the CDR3 is TGTGCCGGGGCGGGGAAGAACACTGAAGCTTTCTTT.

The chain has TRBV27 and TRBJ2-3; 11 nucleotides line up with TRBD2. From germline, CDR1 is MNHEY and CDR2 SMNVEV (reference sequence). After removal of 5 bases from V and 4 bases from J, the junction contained 11 bases not matched to a gene. The CDR3 runs to 17 residues. The CDR3 protein is CASSLLEVAGGADTQYF. The DNA for the CDR3 is TGTGCCAGCAGTCTCCTTGAGGTAGCGGGGGGGGCAGATACGCAGTATTTT.

The chain combines TRBV7-9 with TRBJ1-4; TRBD1 matches at 7 bases. Germline V CDR1 and CDR2: SEHNR, FQNEAQ (reference sequence). The CDR3 covers 16 residues. With 5 bases clipped from V and 1 base from J, the junction kept 7 bases outside the gene matches. The DNA of the CDR3 is TGTGCCAGCAGCCCAACAGGGGAACGAACTAATGAAAAACTGTTTTTT. This translates into CASSPTGERTNEKLFF.